These 12 T cell receptor beta chains were sequenced from one sample in a study of graft-versus-host responses after intestinal transplantation. Antigen specificity for these receptors is unknown. Measured with immunoSEQ multiplex PCR; TCRdb has only the in-frame clones, and not every one. The sample carries about 41,000 clones, 85% to 95% recorded once. Sequencing used unstimulated CD8+ T cells sorted from spleen or lymph node cells, obtained before transplant. The source is a human donor who was the organ donor for an intestinal transplant.

This chain links TRBV7-8 with TRBJ2-5; D might be TRBD1 (6 bases). From germline, CDR1 is SGHVS and CDR2 FQNEAQ. V dropped 6 bases and J dropped 3 bases, with 20 bases sitting between them. The CDR3 totals 16 residues. Here the CDR3 DNA reads TGTGCCAGCAGTTCCCACCGGTGGACAGCTAAAGAGACCCAGTACTTC. Translation: CASSSHRWTAKETQYF.

This chain links TRBV7-6 with TRBJ2-5; D is unclear. Per the germline V gene, CDR1 is SGHVS and CDR2 is FNYEAQ. Deletions cut 2 bases from V and 1 base from J, with 14 bases between. CDR3 length: 16 residues. CDR3: CASSLMALGGQETQYF. The CDR3 DNA follows: TGTGCCAGCAGCTTAATGGCGCTGGGTGGCCAAGAGACCCAGTACTTC.

This chain joins TRBV9 and TRBJ1-1; 8 nucleotides match TRBD1. The CDR3 runs to 14 residues. In germline, CDR1 is SGDLS, CDR2 YYNGEE. With V trimmed by 2 bases and J by 6 bases, 6 bases remained unmatched. In DNA, the CDR3 is TGTGCCAGCAGCGTGGACAGGGATCAATCTGAAGCTTTCTTT. Its protein product is CASSVDRDQSEAFF.

This chain connects TRBV21-1 to TRBJ2-5. TRBV21-1 is assigned pseudogene status. The CDR3 is 16 amino acids. This CDR3 is CASSKVVGDRQETQYF. The CDR3 DNA is TGTGCCAGCAGCAAAGTGGTCGGGGACCGACAAGAGACCCAGTACTTC.

The chain combines TRBV2 with TRBJ1-2; 9 bases fit TRBD1. Germline V gene lookup returns CDR1 SNHLY and CDR2 FYNNEI. The CDR3 loop spans 15 amino acids. With V trimmed by 6 bases and J by 6 bases, 11 bases remained unmatched. The CDR3 nucleotides read TGTGCCAGCAGCGCCTCCCCGGGACAGGGTGATGGCTACACCTTC. Translating gives CASSASPGQGDGYTF.

The chain has TRBV4-3 and TRBJ1-3; maybe TRBD1 (5 bases). V lost 0 bases and J 2 bases, leaving 8 bases between the germline ends. Germline assignment: CDR1 LGHNA and CDR2 YSLEER. The length of the CDR3 is 15 residues. DNA for the CDR3: TGCGCCAGCAGCCAAGACAGGGTGCCTGGAAACACCATATATTTT. Residues: CASSQDRVPGNTIYF.

This chain joins TRBV4-1 and TRBJ2-7; D might be TRBD2 (7 bases). V lost 0 bases, J lost 5 bases, and 14 bases lay in between. Germline CDR1 is MGHRA and CDR2 is YSYEKL. The CDR3 sequence is 15 residues long. In DNA form, the CDR3 reads TGCGCCAGCAGCCAAGACAGGGGAACTAGCGACGAGCAGTACTTC. Its translation is CASSQDRGTSDEQYF.

The rearrangement uses TRBV9 and TRBJ1-6; D is possibly TRBD1 (6 bases). V lost 4 bases to trimming and J lost 8 bases, with 37 bases between them. Germline V CDR1 and CDR2: SGDLS, YYNGEE. There are 22 residues in the CDR3. The CDR3 protein is CASSPTPWTSGNLWGPDSPLHF. CDR3 coding DNA: TGTGCCAGCAGCCCTACTCCCTGGACGTCGGGGAATTTGTGGGGGCCCGATTCACCCCTCCACTTT.

This chain connects TRBV19 to TRBJ2-1; 8 bases are a match to TRBD1. The J segment lost 9 bases and the V segment lost 5 bases, leaving 6 bases of the junction unmatched. There are 13 residues in the CDR3. CDR1 LNHDA and CDR2 SQIVND come from the germline V gene (reference sequence). CDR3 nucleotide sequence: TGTGCCAGTAGTCTGGACAGGGTCAGTGAGCAGTTCTTC. Translated: CASSLDRVSEQFF. The full variable domain, completed using reference TRBV19 and TRBJ2-1, is DGGITQSPKYLFRKEGQNVTLSCEQNLNHDAMYWYRQDPGQGLRLIYYSQIVNDFQKGDIAEGYSVSREKKESFPLTVTSAQKNPTAFYLCASSLDRVSEQFFGPGTRLTVL.

This clone was recorded once. The genes are TRBV7-9 and TRBJ2-7, with 7 bases matching TRBD1. V dropped 2 bases and J dropped 1; count of bases not matched to a gene: 2. Germline CDR1 reads SEHNR; CDR2 reads FQNEAQ (reference sequence). The CDR3 extends over 14 amino acids. CDR3 sequence reads: CASSLTDRSYEQYF. For the CDR3, the DNA is TGTGCCAGCAGCTTAACGGACAGGTCCTACGAGCAGTACTTC.

J is TRBJ1-1 and V is TRBV5-6, with 7 bases that match TRBD1. In germline, CDR1 is SGHDT, CDR2 YYEEEE. CDR3 length: 14 amino acids. The J segment lost 1 base and the V segment lost 0 bases, leaving 0 bases of the junction unmatched. The CDR3 protein is CASSLEGANTEAFF. The CDR3 region has the DNA TGTGCCAGCAGCTTGGAGGGGGCGAACACTGAAGCTTTCTTT.

This rearrangement joins TRBV13 to TRBJ2-5; the D is unclear. The germline gives CDR1 PRHDT, CDR2 FYEKMQ (reference sequence). The CDR3 spans 16 residues. Trimming removed 2 bases at V and 0 bases at J, with 13 bases between. The CDR3 nucleotides read TGTGCCAGCAGCTTATGGGGATCCGGGTACCAAGAGACCCAGTACTTC. Protein product: CASSLWGSGYQETQYF.